Shown below are 28 T cell receptor beta chains from a single sample sequenced in a study of T cell clonality in common variable immunodeficiency. Profiled with immunoSEQ multiplex PCR; TCRdb holds only in-frame clones, not every one. Singletons are absent from the sample, which has about 33,000 clones. General study results and limits: Fewer deletions and N-nucleotide insertions were reportedly seen in common variable immunodeficiency TCR beta sequences.

These receptors are not linked to any known antigen. Material: peripheral blood mononuclear cells. All receptors derive from a human donor with common variable immunodeficiency.

Worth noting for this clone: From the germline J gene comes the end of the CDR3, since the read stops 3 residues before it. The chain has TRBV5-1 and TRBJ2-7; no clear D. V lost 0 bases, J lost 5 bases, and 12 bases lay in between. Germline V gives CDR1 SGHRS, CDR2 YFSETQ. This CDR3 spans 14 amino acids. Here the CDR3 reads CASSLAIGPNEQYF. CDR3 DNA, as far as it was read: TGCGCCAGCAGCTTGGCCATCGGTCCGAACGAG.

This clone has a handful of counts. The CDR3 is cut off 3 residues early in the read; its end comes from the germline J gene. The chain links TRBV7-6 to TRBJ2-5, with 8 bases identical to TRBD1. Germline lookup yields CDR1 SGHVS and CDR2 FNYEAQ. V gave up 4 bases and J gave up 2 bases; unmatched junction bases: 0. This CDR3 is 13 amino acids long. The CDR3 here is CASSWTGQETQYF. Incomplete CDR3 DNA: TGTGCCAGCAGCTGGACAGGGCAAGAGACC.

There are many counts of this clone. With the read ending 3 residues before the CDR3 end, the germline J gene is used to fill in that end. The chain uses TRBV5-1 and TRBJ2-2, with a tentative D call TRBD2 (5 bases). The V and J ends lost 0 bases and 7 bases respectively, with 10 bases between them. Germline V gene lookup returns CDR1 SGHRS and CDR2 YFSETQ. This CDR3 comprises 14 residues. The part of the CDR3 DNA that was read is TGCGCCAGCAGCTTGGTATCCGGGGACGGGGAG. This gives the protein CASSLVSGDGE. The whole CDR3 sequence is CASSLVSGDGELFF. The full variable domain, its missing parts supplied by reference TRBV5-1 and TRBJ2-2, is KAGVTQTPRYLIKTRGQQVTLSCSPISGHRSVSWYQQTPGQGLQFLFEYFSETQRNKGNFPGRFSGRQFSNSRSEMNVSTLELGDSALYLCASSLVSGDGELFFGEGSRLTVL.

There are a few counts of this clone. The read is 3 residues too short to cover the CDR3 end, so that end is filled in from the germline J gene. V gene TRBV5-5 combines with J gene TRBJ2-7; TRBD1 agrees at 7 bases. This CDR3 has 14 residues. J gave up 3 bases and V 1 base, and 4 bases lay outside the gene matches. CDR1 and CDR2 (germline): SGHKS, YYEKEE (reference sequence). The part of the CDR3 DNA that was read is TGTGCCAGCAGCTTGAAAGGACAGGACTACGAG. Translating it yields CASSLKGQDYE. The full-length CDR3 reads as CASSLKGQDYEQYF.

This clone came up a few times. The read falls 3 residues short of the CDR3 end, and the missing part is taken from the germline J gene. The V and J genes are TRBV30 and TRBJ2-1; 8 positions match TRBD2. This CDR3 has 17 residues. The germline V gene has CDR1 GTSNPN and CDR2 SVGIG (reference sequence). Trimming cost V 3 bases and J 5 bases; bases outside gene matches: 15. The CDR3 bases that were read are TGTGCCTGGAGAATGATCTTCCGGGGGGGCCCCGACAATGAG. This sequence encodes CAWRMIFRGGPDNE. The full CDR3 sequence reads CAWRMIFRGGPDNEQFF.

Comments on this clone: The read ends 3 residues early relative to the CDR3; the germline J gene fills the gap. The chain carries TRBV30 and TRBJ2-7; 8 bases match TRBD2. V gave up 4 bases and J gave up 6 bases; unmatched junction bases: 8. Germline CDR1 GTSNPN, CDR2 SVGIG (reference sequence). The CDR3 sequence is 13 residues long. CDR3: CAWTPGTRGEQYF. CDR3 DNA (partial): TGTGCCTGGACCCCCGGGACTAGGGGCGAG.

This clone appeared a few times. The DNA ends 3 residues before the CDR3 does, and the rest of the CDR3 is filled in from the germline J gene. The J gene is TRBJ1-4, the V gene TRBV5-6; 8 nucleotides align to TRBD1. The CDR3 spans 15 residues. Trimming at V came to 0 bases and at J to 8 bases, leaving 6 bases not matched to a gene. Germline values: CDR1 SGHDT, CDR2 YYEEEE. This chain's CDR3 is CASSLVQGESEKLFF. CDR3 bases read: TGTGCCAGCAGCTTGGTACAGGGGGAAAGCGAAAAA.

The sample holds many counts of this clone. Sequencing ends 3 residues short of the CDR3 end; the germline J gene provides the rest. This rearrangement joins TRBV20-1 to TRBJ1-4, with D unclear. With 0 bases removed from V and 0 bases from J, the gap between germline ends came to 8 bases. The germline CDR1 and CDR2 sequences are DFQATT and SNEGSKA (reference sequence). CDR3 length: 15 residues. The CDR3 reads CSARDSGPTNEKLFF. Incomplete CDR3 DNA: TGCAGTGCTAGAGATTCAGGCCCAACTAATGAAAAA.

This clone has a count of ten or more. The CDR3 bases that were read are TGCAGTGCTAGAAAAACCGGGACAGGTAGCTCCTACGAG. Translating gives CSARKTGTGSSYE. The entire CDR3 sequence reads CSARKTGTGSSYEQYF. The rearrangement joins TRBV20-1 to TRBJ2-7, with 8 bases identical to TRBD1. Coverage ceases 3 residues before the CDR3 finishes, and the germline J gene fills in the end. The CDR3 is made up of 16 amino acids. V lost 2 bases and J lost 0; bases outside the gene matches: 9. The V gene's germline CDR1 is DFQATT and CDR2 SNEGSKA (reference sequence).

Turning to this clone: From the germline J gene comes the end of the CDR3, since the read stops 3 residues before it. The V call is TRBV6-1, the J call TRBJ2-3; D remains unclear. The germline V and J ends were trimmed by 4 bases and 2 bases, with 7 bases remaining between them. This CDR3 region has 13 residues. Per germline, CDR1 MNHNS and CDR2 SASEGT. CDR3 bases read: TGTGCCAGCAGTGGGGCCAACACAGATACG. Its protein product is CASSGANTDT. The full-length CDR3 reads as CASSGANTDTQYF.

This clone was counted many times. The CDR3 is cut off 3 residues early in the read; its end comes from the germline J gene. The chain joins TRBV20-1 to TRBJ2-5; TRBD1 aligns across 8 bases. Germline CDR1 DFQATT, CDR2 SNEGSKA (reference sequence). J gave up 5 bases and V 7 bases, and 6 bases lay outside the gene matches. The CDR3 is made up of 12 amino acids. This CDR3 reads CSGTGGRETQYF. The sequenced CDR3 bases are TGCAGTGGCACAGGGGGTCGGGAGACC.

In its sample, this clone was seen a few times. The CDR3 end lies 3 residues beyond the end of the read and is filled in from the germline J gene. J is TRBJ1-3 and V is TRBV2; D possibly corresponds to TRBD1 (5 bases). The CDR3 extends over 14 amino acids. V was cut by 5 bases and J by 1 base, with 9 bases left in between. Germline values: CDR1 SNHLY, CDR2 FYNNEI. Partial CDR3 DNA: TGTGCCAGCAGTTTCACAGGTTCTGGAAACACC. This sequence encodes CASSFTGSGNT. The complete CDR3 protein is CASSFTGSGNTIYF. Complete variable domain (other parts from reference TRBV2 and TRBJ1-3): EPEVTQTPSHQVTQMGQEVILRCVPISNHLYFYWYRQILGQKVEFLVSFYNNEISEKSEIFDDQFSVERPDGSNFTLKIRSTKLEDSAMYFCASSFTGSGNTIYFGEGSWLTVV.

This clone was counted many times. The read stops 3 residues short of the end of the CDR3; the missing end is completed from the germline J gene. The rearrangement joins TRBV18 to TRBJ1-4; D not certain. The germline V and J ends were trimmed by 3 bases and 4 bases, with 9 bases remaining between them. The CDR3 extends over 14 amino acids. CDR1 and CDR2 (germline): KGHSH, LQKENI. This CDR3 reads CASSPGRLNEKLFF. CDR3 bases read: TGTGCCAGCTCACCGGGCCGGCTTAATGAAAAA.

To note about this clone: The read terminates 3 residues before the CDR3 end, so the remaining end is supplied by the germline J gene. The chain joins TRBV18 to TRBJ1-6; 7 nucleotides match TRBD1. The CDR3 runs to 15 residues. CDR1 and CDR2 from the germline V gene are KGHSH and LQKENI. The junction had 9 bases not matched to a gene; V was cut back by 4 bases and J by 9 bases. Incomplete CDR3 DNA: TGTGCCAGCTCACTCAGTGACAGGGAGGGTTCACCC. It is translated as CASSLSDREGSP. The whole CDR3 sequence is CASSLSDREGSPLHF.

This clone is medium-sized within its sample. The sequence runs out 3 residues before the end of the CDR3; the remainder is reconstructed from the germline J gene. The chain is built from TRBV20-1 and TRBJ1-1; TRBD1 aligns across 7 bases. V shed 6 bases, J shed 3 bases, and the junction held 4 bases outside the gene matches. Germline loops: CDR1 DFQATT, CDR2 SNEGSKA (reference sequence). This CDR3 spans 12 amino acids. CDR3 DNA, as far as it was read: TGCAGTGCCCCAACAGGGGACACTGAA. It codes for CSAPTGDTE. The full CDR3 protein reads CSAPTGDTEAFF.

This clone was counted ten times or more. The read is 3 residues too short to cover the CDR3 end, so that end is filled in from the germline J gene. The chain employs TRBV7-8 and TRBJ2-5; 7 bases match TRBD2. CDR3 length: 16 amino acids. Looked up from germline, CDR1 is SGHVS and CDR2 is FQNEAQ. V was clipped by 5 bases and J by 4 bases; unmatched bases: 13. The CDR3 reads CASSLSVRGGGETQYF. Partial CDR3 DNA: TGTGCCAGCAGCCTATCAGTCCGGGGCGGGGGAGAGACC.

As to this clone: The CDR3 is cut off 3 residues early in the read; its end comes from the germline J gene. The J gene is TRBJ2-7, the V gene TRBV5-6; the match to TRBD1 covers 7 bases. V lost 4 bases, J lost 6 bases, and 4 bases stayed unmatched. CDR1 SGHDT and CDR2 YYEEEE come from the germline V gene. The CDR3 covers 12 residues. The CDR3 bases that were read are TGTGCCAGCAGCCTTGGGACAGCCGAG. This encodes CASSLGTAE. The CDR3 reads in full as CASSLGTAEQYF.

This clone was detected many times. The read terminates 3 residues before the CDR3 end, so the remaining end is supplied by the germline J gene. The rearrangement uses TRBV19 and TRBJ2-7; the D gene is possibly TRBD2 (6 bases). From germline, CDR1 is LNHDA and CDR2 SQIVND (reference sequence). This CDR3 region has 14 residues. V was clipped by 8 bases and J by 1 base, with 15 bases between them. This CDR3 reads CASAYGGASYEQYF. The part of the CDR3 DNA that was read is TGTGCCAGTGCTTACGGCGGGGCTTCCTACGAG.

The table lists this clone with a few counts. The read stops 3 residues short of the end of the CDR3; the missing end is completed from the germline J gene. The chain couples TRBV18 to TRBJ2-7, with 8 bases aligning to TRBD1. The CDR3 consists of 17 residues. After removal of 6 bases from V and 6 bases from J, the junction contained 19 bases not matched to a gene. Germline-derived CDR1 and CDR2 are KGHSH and LQKENI. This chain's CDR3 is CASSRWTGPNTPSEQYF. Incomplete CDR3 DNA: TGTGCCAGCTCCCGGTGGACAGGGCCCAATACGCCGAGCGAG.

About this clone itself: Coverage ceases 3 residues before the CDR3 finishes, and the germline J gene fills in the end. The rearrangement links TRBV19 to TRBJ2-7, with 13 bases aligning to TRBD2. Germline V gene sequence: CDR1 LNHDA, CDR2 SQIVND (reference sequence). Trimming at V came to 4 bases and at J to 4 bases, leaving 7 bases not matched to a gene. This CDR3 region has 16 residues. The part of the CDR3 DNA that was read is TGTGCCAGTAGTACTCAACTAGCGGGGGGGCGATACGAG. This sequence encodes CASSTQLAGGRYE. The full CDR3 is CASSTQLAGGRYEQYF.

In its sample, this clone was seen many times. From the germline J gene comes the end of the CDR3, since the read stops 3 residues before it. This chain joins TRBV6-1 and TRBJ2-4, with 12 bases lining up with TRBD2. V lost 2 bases and J lost 6; bases outside the gene matches: 8. Looked up from germline, CDR1 is MNHNS and CDR2 is SASEGT. This CDR3 spans 17 amino acids. This chain's CDR3 is CASSETSGGSLGNIQYF. CDR3 DNA (partial): TGTGCCAGCAGTGAAACTAGCGGGGGGTCTTTGGGAAACATT.

This clone was seen a handful of times. The CDR3 DNA, read in part, is TGTGCCAGCAGTGATCCAACAAGGACAGGGGTACATGGC. Translated, it gives CASSDPTRTGVHG. The CDR3 in full is CASSDPTRTGVHGYTF. The chain uses TRBV6-1 and TRBJ1-2, with 9 bases fitting TRBD1. The read is 3 residues too short to cover the CDR3 end, so that end is filled in from the germline J gene. The V segment lost 3 bases and the J segment 6 bases; nucleotides outside the gene matches: 11. This CDR3 comprises 16 residues. CDR1 is MNHNS and CDR2 is SASEGT in the germline V gene.

This clone was detected many times. The DNA ends 3 residues before the CDR3 does, and the rest of the CDR3 is filled in from the germline J gene. V gene TRBV19 combines with J gene TRBJ1-6; a possible D gene is TRBD1 (5 bases). Germline-derived CDR1 and CDR2 are LNHDA and SQIVND (reference sequence). The CDR3 runs to 14 residues. V was clipped by 8 bases and J by 9 bases, with 17 bases between them. The CDR3 region is CASRGGESASPLHF. Partial CDR3 DNA: TGTGCCAGTCGGGGGGGGGAATCGGCTTCACCC.

This clone has ten or more counts. The CDR3 end falls 3 residues outside the read, so it is completed with the germline J gene. The J gene is TRBJ1-6, the V gene TRBV19, with 7 bases lining up with TRBD1. V was pared by 7 bases and J by 10 bases, with 19 bases of the junction left unmatched. This CDR3 has 17 residues. The germline V gene has CDR1 LNHDA and CDR2 SQIVND (reference sequence). The covered CDR3 bases are TGTGCCAGTACCCTAGAGAGTCGGGACAGCGTCGAATCACCC. It translates to CASTLESRDSVESP. The whole CDR3 reads CASTLESRDSVESPLHF.

This clone was counted at least ten times. The read stops 3 residues short of the end of the CDR3; the missing end is completed from the germline J gene. The genes are TRBV20-1 and TRBJ1-3; unclear D gene. V lost 2 bases and J lost 1, with 9 bases in between. The V gene's germline CDR1 is DFQATT and CDR2 SNEGSKA (reference sequence). This CDR3 is built from 14 residues. CDR3 DNA (partial): TGCAGTGCTAGAAGGCAGGATTCTGGAAACACC. It codes for CSARRQDSGNT. The entire CDR3 sequence reads CSARRQDSGNTIYF.

This clone appeared many times. The CDR3 sequence: CASSSLGESSGNTIYF. The sequenced CDR3 bases are TGCGCCAGCAGCTCCCTAGGAGAGAGCTCTGGAAACACC. The chain has TRBV5-1 and TRBJ1-3; D remains ambiguous. From the germline J gene comes the end of the CDR3, since the read stops 3 residues before it. This CDR3 is 16 amino acids long. Germline CDR1 is SGHRS and CDR2 is YFSETQ. Trimming shortened V by 3 bases and J by 0 bases, and 13 bases separated the two germline ends. The entire variable domain, with the rest obtained from reference TRBV5-1 and TRBJ1-3, is as follows: KAGVTQTPRYLIKTRGQQVTLSCSPISGHRSVSWYQQTPGQGLQFLFEYFSETQRNKGNFPGRFSGRQFSNSRSEMNVSTLELGDSALYLCASSSLGESSGNTIYFGEGSWLTVV.

This clone was observed a few times. Coverage ceases 3 residues before the CDR3 finishes, and the germline J gene fills in the end. The chain couples TRBV30 to TRBJ2-5; no clear D. CDR1 is GTSNPN, CDR2 SVGIG, per germline (reference sequence). This CDR3 has 12 residues. V lost 3 bases to trimming and J lost 2 bases, with 7 bases between them. Partial CDR3 DNA: TGTGCCTGGAGGAAGGCACAAGAGACC. This codes for CAWRKAQET. The entire CDR3 protein is CAWRKAQETQYF.

Concerning this clone: The read finishes 3 residues shy of the CDR3 end, and the germline J gene is used to complete it. This rearrangement joins TRBV19 to TRBJ2-1; TRBD2 matches 11 bases. V shed 3 bases, J shed 7 bases, and the junction held 8 bases outside the gene matches. Germline CDR1 and CDR2: LNHDA and SQIVND (reference sequence). CDR3 length equals 16 residues. The DNA read from the CDR3 is TGTGCCAGTAGTATCACTAGCGGGGGCGTTAGGAATGAG. It yields the protein CASSITSGGVRNE. The complete CDR3 protein is CASSITSGGVRNEQFF.